This record covers a single T cell receptor beta chain. The clone's antigen remains unknown. No base quality values were provided; no much bigger clone lies one nucleotide off. After removal of 0 bases from V and 0 bases from J, the junction retains 4 bases not matched to a gene. CDR1 and CDR2 are drawn from the germline V gene: SGDLS, YYNGEE. The CDR3 sequence holds 17 residues, the cysteine and phenylalanine included. Just the 51-base CDR3 DNA is kept, in frame starting at base 1. The donors were healthy, HIV-negative adults who had no recently reported acute infections or vaccinations. All donors were Caucasian adults living in Nashville, Tennessee, USA. CD4+ T cells were enriched by magnetic negative selection; naive cells were then positively selected on CD45RA, and the negative fraction formed the memory subset. Blood was collected by leukapheresis, and PBMCs were isolated by Ficoll-Histopaque density gradient centrifugation and then cryopreserved in liquid nitrogen vapor phase. Purity and quantity of every magnetically sorted T cell population were checked by analytical flow cytometry. Genomic DNA was isolated from every sorted fraction and measured by UV absorbance on a Nanodrop 2000c.

This entry comes from a study of shared clonotypes between healthy human individuals (TCRdb year 2020). The study in broad terms: The cohort comprised two women and three men aged 18 to 49 years. Leukapheresis yielded between about 0.94 and 8.9 billion PBMCs per donor. To increase sequencing depth and limit assay-specific biases, TCR repertoire library preparation and sequencing were carried out by different laboratories using diverse techniques. To estimate repertoire size and how much clonotypes are shared between individuals, the study performed deep sequencing of blood TCR repertoires from roughly five healthy adults. For each donor, CD4 naive and CD4 memory were each run on three plates, CD8 naive on two plates, and CD8 memory on one plate.

Using the deep immunoSEQ assay, TCR CDR3 regions were amplified from genomic DNA by multiplex PCR. Genomic DNA extracted from each cell subset was distributed evenly over all wells of several immunoSEQ 96-well plates, and each plate served as one replicate. Each replicate PCR for sorted subsets received approximately 220 ng genomic DNA, equal to tens of thousands of T cell genomes. Purified libraries were quantified with a Qubit 3.0 fluorometer, sized on a Bioanalyzer 2100, and re-quantified with the KAPA Library Quantification kit. Each immunoSEQ 96-well plate was sequenced on its own single-read 150-cycle Illumina NextSeq 550 flow cell. In the original analysis: Because the immunoSEQ output included only junctional sequences and no quality scores, the filtering could not be the same as the filtering used for full-length reads. Sequences were annotated with PyIR, a Python wrapper for IgBLAST v1.9, using IMGT germline references to assign V/J genes and CDR3. Reads were removed for weak V/J assignments (E-value above 1e-6), missing CDR3, stop codons, out-of-frame junctions, or ambiguous translated residues. V3J clonotypes were defined as sequences sharing the same inferred V gene, J gene, and CDR3 amino acid sequence. Percentage overlap between repertoires was calculated by dividing the number of shared unique clonotypes by the size of the smaller repertoire. RTK rarefaction, the Chao1 estimator, and Recon v2.1 estimates of unobserved clonotypes were used to assess repertoire richness. Generation probabilities for all TCRbeta clonotypes obtained by the gDNA method from a handful of donors were computed using OLGA. What TCRdb holds here is the immuneACCESS table cut down to in-frame rearrangements. Part of the clones is not present; checked against another copy, under half of the missing clones reflect an unresolved V gene, and the others are unexplained. From that table come the V and J calls and clone size; the DNA was used to work out D and trimming. The sample includes some 1 million clones, with approximately 76% observed a single time. The top ten clones comprise around 1.5% of the sample.

Overall study outcomes, separate from this receptor: Across a few donors, about 4.5% of naive CD4, around 3.3% of naive CD8, approximately 2.5% of memory CD4, and about 0.44% of memory CD8 clonotypes were shared. Naive subsets generally had larger estimated clonotype richness than memory subsets. Pairwise subsampling indicated that sequencing depth was expected to affect the degree of clonotype sharing among donors. Incomplete sequencing was indicated by rarefaction of sorted-subset datasets, despite the large sequencing depth. Clonotypes shared by all four sorted-subset donors showed higher generation probabilities than non-shared clonotypes. Sampling was restricted to blood, and TCR repertoires in tissues likely differ from the TCR repertoires found in blood. Because the study included only a small number of donors, the genetic and exposure-history diversity represented was limited.

The V and J genes are TRBV9 and TRBJ2-5; TRBD2 lines up with 11 middle nucleotides. Sequencing used memory CD4+ T cells sorted from blood. The cell subset or site label for this specimen denotes: CD45RA-negative fraction. The TCR sequence derives from a young man in good health. The CDR3 loop reads CASSVGLAGGYQETQYF. The nucleotide sequence reads TGTGCCAGCAGCGTAGGGCTAGCGGGAGGTTACCAAGAGACCCAGTACTTC.